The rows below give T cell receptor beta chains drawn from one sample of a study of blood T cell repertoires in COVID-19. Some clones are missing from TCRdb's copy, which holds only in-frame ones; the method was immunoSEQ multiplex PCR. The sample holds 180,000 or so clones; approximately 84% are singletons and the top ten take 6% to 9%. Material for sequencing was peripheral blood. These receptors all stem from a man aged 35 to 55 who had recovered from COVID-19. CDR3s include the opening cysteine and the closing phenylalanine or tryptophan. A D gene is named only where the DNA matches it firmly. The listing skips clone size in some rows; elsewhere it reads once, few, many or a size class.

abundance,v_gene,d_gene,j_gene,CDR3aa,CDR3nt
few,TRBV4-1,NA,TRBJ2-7,CASSQDSGASYEQYF,TGCGCCAGCAGCCAAGACAGTGGGGCGTCCTACGAGCAGTACTTC
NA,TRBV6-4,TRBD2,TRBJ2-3,CASSELAGATDTQYF,TGTGCCAGCAGTGAACTAGCGGGGGCCACAGATACGCAGTATTTT
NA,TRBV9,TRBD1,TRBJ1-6,CASGTGSDSPLHF,TGTGCCAGCGGGACAGGGAGTGATTCACCCCTCCACTTT
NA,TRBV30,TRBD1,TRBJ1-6,CAWVRQGARLSPLHF,TGTGCCTGGGTGAGACAGGGGGCCCGACTTTCACCCCTCCACTTT
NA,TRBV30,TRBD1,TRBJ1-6,CAWSWGTGNSPLHF,TGTGCCTGGAGCTGGGGGACAGGGAATTCACCCCTCCACTTT
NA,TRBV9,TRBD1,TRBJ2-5,CASSAGTGGVQETQYF,TGTGCCAGCAGCGCGGGGACAGGGGGTGTACAAGAGACCCAGTACTTC
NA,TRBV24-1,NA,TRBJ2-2,CATEGNTGELFF,TGTGCCACCGAGGGAAACACCGGGGAGCTGTTTTTT
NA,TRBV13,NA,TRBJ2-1,CASSSEVGPDYNEQFF,TGTGCCAGCAGCTCCGAGGTGGGGCCTGACTACAATGAGCAGTTCTTC
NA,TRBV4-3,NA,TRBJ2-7,CASSQAGGWGQTSSYEQYF,TGCGCCAGCAGCCAAGCAGGAGGTTGGGGTCAGACTAGCTCCTACGAGCAGTACTTC
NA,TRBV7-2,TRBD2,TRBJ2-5,CASNLGWSGGFSETQYF,TGTGCCAGCAACTTAGGGTGGAGCGGGGGCTTTAGCGAGACCCAGTACTTC
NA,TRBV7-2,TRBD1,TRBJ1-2,CASSSGQGNGYTF,TGTGCCAGCAGCTCCGGACAGGGTAATGGCTACACCTTC
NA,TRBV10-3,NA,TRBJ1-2,CAITQEGWVYGYTF,TGTGCCATTACTCAGGAGGGTTGGGTCTATGGCTACACCTTC
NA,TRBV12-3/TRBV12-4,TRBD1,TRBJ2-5,CASSSRLPGGQYF,TGTGCCAGCAGTTCCCGACTACCAGGGGGCCAGTACTTC
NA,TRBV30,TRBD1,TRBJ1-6,CAWGTGQYSPLHF,TGTGCCTGGGGGACAGGACAGTATTCACCCCTCCACTTT
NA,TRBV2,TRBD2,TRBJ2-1,CASSGTSSINEQFF,TGTGCCAGCAGTGGGACTAGCTCTATCAATGAGCAGTTCTTC
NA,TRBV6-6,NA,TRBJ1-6,CASSPLGGKNSPLHF,TGTGCCAGCAGTCCACTGGGGGGAAAGAATTCACCCCTCCACTTT
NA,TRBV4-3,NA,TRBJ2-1,CASSQGPGSGSYNEQFF,TGCGCCAGCAGCCAAGGCCCTGGGAGCGGCTCCTACAATGAGCAGTTCTTC
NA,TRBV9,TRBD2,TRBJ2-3,CASSVVPSGVSTDTQYF,TGTGCCAGCAGCGTAGTGCCTAGCGGGGTTTCCACAGATACGCAGTATTTT
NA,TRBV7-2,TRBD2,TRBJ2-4,CASSYFPGTSGGHQYF,TGTGCCAGCAGCTACTTTCCCGGTACTAGCGGGGGACACCAGTACTTC
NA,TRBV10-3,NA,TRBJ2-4,CAISPSGGEQNIQYF,TGTGCCATCAGCCCTTCCGGAGGGGAACAAAACATTCAGTACTTC
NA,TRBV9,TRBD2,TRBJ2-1,CASSTTSGTYNEQFF,TGTGCCAGCAGCACGACTAGCGGAACCTACAATGAGCAGTTCTTC
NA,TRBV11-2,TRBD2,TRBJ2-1,CASSLELAGPYNEQFF,TGTGCCAGCAGCTTAGAACTAGCGGGGCCCTACAATGAGCAGTTCTTC
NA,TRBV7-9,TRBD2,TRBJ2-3,CASSSSGRETDTQYF,TGTGCCAGCAGCTCTAGCGGGAGGGAAACAGATACGCAGTATTTT
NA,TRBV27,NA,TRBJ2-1,CASSLDAAYNEQFF,TGTGCCAGCAGTTTAGATGCAGCCTACAATGAGCAGTTCTTC
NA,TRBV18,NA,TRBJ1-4,CASSPGDRHEKLFF,TGTGCCAGCTCACCAGGAGACCGACATGAAAAACTGTTTTTT
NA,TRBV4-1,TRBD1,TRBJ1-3,CASSQSEGQGAGNTIYF,TGCGCCAGCAGCCAATCGGAGGGACAGGGGGCTGGAAACACCATATATTTT
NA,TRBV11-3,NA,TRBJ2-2,CASSLGGGWTGELFF,TGTGCCAGCAGCTTAGGTGGAGGGTGGACCGGGGAGCTGTTTTTT
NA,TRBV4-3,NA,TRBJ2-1,CASSQAGYNEQFF,TGCGCCAGCAGCCAGGCGGGATACAATGAGCAGTTCTTC
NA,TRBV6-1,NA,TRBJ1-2,CASSEVWQGHYGYTF,TGTGCCAGCAGTGAAGTTTGGCAGGGACATTATGGCTACACCTTC
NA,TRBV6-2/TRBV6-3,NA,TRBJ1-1,CASSPPPPLANTEAFF,TGTGCCAGCAGTCCCCCACCACCCTTAGCGAACACTGAAGCTTTCTTT
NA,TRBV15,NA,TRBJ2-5,CATSRGGTKETQYF,TGTGCCACCAGCAGAGGCGGCACTAAGGAGACCCAGTACTTC
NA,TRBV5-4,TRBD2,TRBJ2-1,CASSFDSGQYNEQFF,TGTGCCAGCAGCTTTGATAGCGGGCAATACAATGAGCAGTTCTTC
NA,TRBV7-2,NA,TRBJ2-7,CASSLGLVYSEQYF,TGTGCCAGCAGCTTAGGACTAGTTTATAGCGAGCAGTACTTC
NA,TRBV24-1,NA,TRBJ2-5,CATRASVGETQYF,TGTGCCACCAGGGCTAGCGTGGGAGAGACCCAGTACTTC
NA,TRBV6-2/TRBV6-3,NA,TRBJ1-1,CASSPDLDTEAFF,TGTGCCAGCAGTCCAGATCTAGACACTGAAGCTTTCTTT
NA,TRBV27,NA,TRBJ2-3,CASRGGADTQYF,TGTGCCAGCCGAGGGGGGGCAGATACGCAGTATTTT
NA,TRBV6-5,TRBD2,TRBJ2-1,CASSYSTGGGEQFF,TGTGCCAGCAGTTACTCGACGGGCGGGGGTGAGCAGTTCTTC
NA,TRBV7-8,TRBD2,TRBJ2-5,CASSLRSGRPQYF,TGTGCCAGCAGCTTAAGGAGCGGGAGGCCCCAGTACTTC
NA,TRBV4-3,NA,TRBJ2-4,CASSQERGRPAKNIQYF,TGCGCCAGCAGCCAAGAAAGGGGCAGGCCAGCCAAAAACATTCAGTACTTC
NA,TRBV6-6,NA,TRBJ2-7,CASSYKGDYEQYF,TGTGCCAGCAGTTACAAGGGGGACTACGAGCAGTACTTC
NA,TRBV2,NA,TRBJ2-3,CASSRDSSDTQYF,TGTGCCAGCAGTCGGGACTCCTCGGATACGCAGTATTTT
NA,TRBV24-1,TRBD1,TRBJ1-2,CAIGMGQGVNYGYTF,TGTGCCATCGGCATGGGACAGGGAGTAAACTATGGCTACACCTTC
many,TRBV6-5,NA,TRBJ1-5,CASSFTGNQPQHF,TGTGCCAGCAGTTTTACAGGGAATCAGCCCCAGCATTTT
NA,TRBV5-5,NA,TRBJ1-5,CASSLLDNQPQHF,TGTGCCAGCAGCTTGCTAGACAATCAGCCCCAGCATTTT
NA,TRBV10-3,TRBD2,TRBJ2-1,CAIPAGPGLFTNEQFF,TGTGCCATCCCTGCCGGACCGGGACTATTCACCAATGAGCAGTTCTTC
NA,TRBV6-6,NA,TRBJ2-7,CASRKESSYEQYF,TGTGCCAGCAGAAAGGAGAGCTCCTACGAGCAGTACTTC
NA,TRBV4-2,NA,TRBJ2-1,CASSQVVGPYNEQFF,TGTGCCAGCAGCCAAGTCGTGGGGCCCTACAATGAGCAGTTCTTC
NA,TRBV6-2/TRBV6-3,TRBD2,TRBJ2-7,CASSSPLAGGPYEQYF,TGTGCCAGCAGTTCGCCACTAGCGGGAGGGCCGTACGAGCAGTACTTC
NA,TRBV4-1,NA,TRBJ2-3,CASSHRATSTDTQYF,TGCGCCAGCAGCCACAGGGCCACGAGCACAGATACGCAGTATTTT
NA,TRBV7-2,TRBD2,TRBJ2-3,CASSLAGRAAGTDTQYF,TGTGCCAGCAGCTTAGCCGGGAGGGCCGCGGGCACAGATACGCAGTATTTT
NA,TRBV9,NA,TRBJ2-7,CASSVGRSSYEQYF,TGTGCCAGCAGCGTGGGCCGTAGCTCCTACGAGCAGTACTTC
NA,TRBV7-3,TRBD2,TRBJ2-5,CASSRGVGETQYF,TGTGCCAGCTCCCGGGGGGTTGGAGAGACCCAGTACTTC
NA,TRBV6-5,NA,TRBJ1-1,CASSYSIQLGAEAFF,TGTGCCAGCAGTTACTCGATTCAGCTGGGCGCTGAAGCTTTCTTT
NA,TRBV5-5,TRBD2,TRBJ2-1,CASSLRGTSGNNEQFF,TGTGCCAGCAGCTTGCGGGGGACTAGCGGAAACAATGAGCAGTTCTTC
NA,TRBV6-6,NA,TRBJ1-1,CASSYSTGNTEAFF,TGTGCCAGCAGTTACTCGACAGGGAACACTGAAGCTTTCTTT